The 20 T cell receptor beta chains in this list originate from one sample, sequenced in a study of cytomegalovirus exposure and HLA in healthy donors. With 60 Vbeta and 13 Jbeta primers, the PCR was carried out. Profiling relied on immunoSEQ multiplex PCR, and the TCRdb table lists in-frame clones only, not all of them. Of 85,000 to 100,000 clones listed, roughly 80% are singletons. Sequenced input: PBMCs. These receptors originate from a man between 50 and 59 years old in good health and CMV-seropositive.

CDR3 nucleotide sequence: TGTGCCAGCATGTCCAGCGGGGTACCGACCCAGTACTTC. This translates into CASMSSGVPTQYF. This sequence joins TRBV6-6 and TRBJ2-5, with 7 bases matching TRBD2. The V and J ends lost 7 bases and 7 bases, in that order; junction bases with no gene match: 9. CDR3 length: 13 amino acids. CDR1 and CDR2 from the germline V gene are MNHNY and SVGAGI (reference sequence).

This chain connects TRBV27 to TRBJ1-2, with 7 bases matching TRBD1. The germline V gene has CDR1 MNHEY and CDR2 SMNVEV (reference sequence). V trimming: 6 bases; J trimming: 0 bases; junction bases outside the gene matches: 10. The length of the CDR3 is 16 residues. The CDR3 DNA follows: TGTGCCAGCAGATTCTTACCTGGGACAGCTAACTATGGCTACACCTTC. Protein: CASRFLPGTANYGYTF.

The chain joins TRBV6-6 to TRBJ2-1, with D possibly matching TRBD2 (7 bases). The CDR3 spans 14 residues. V lost 9 bases and J lost 2, with 14 bases in between. The germline CDR1 and CDR2 sequences are MNHNY and SVGAGI (reference sequence). CDR3 residues: CASGPGGTYNEQFF. DNA for the CDR3: TGTGCCAGTGGCCCGGGGGGCACCTACAATGAGCAGTTCTTC.

This clone was seen a few times. As DNA, the CDR3 is TGTGCCAGCAGCTTAAGTACAGGGCTGGGTGGAAACACCATATATTTT. Translating it yields CASSLSTGLGGNTIYF. The chain links TRBV7-6 to TRBJ1-3, with D perhaps TRBD1 (6 bases). The CDR3 has 16 amino acids. Trimming cost V 2 bases and J 3 bases, with 14 bases left between them. Germline values: CDR1 SGHVS, CDR2 FNYEAQ.

This sequence joins TRBV5-5 and TRBJ1-1; no clear D gene. Germline V gene data show CDR1 as SGHKS and CDR2 as YYEKEE (reference sequence). CDR3 length equals 16 residues. V was shortened by 2 bases and J by 0 bases, with 14 bases between the two germline ends. The CDR3 region is CASSFVRLRMNTEAFF. The CDR3 coding sequence is TGTGCCAGCAGCTTTGTTAGGCTCAGGATGAACACTGAAGCTTTCTTT.

This clone was counted only a few times. The chain recombines TRBV4-3 with TRBJ1-1; 7 bases agree with TRBD1. Germline lookup yields CDR1 LGHNA and CDR2 YSLEER. The V gene end was trimmed by 5 bases and the J gene end by 1 base; junction bases not matched to a gene: 13. The CDR3 is made up of 17 amino acids. The chain's CDR3 is CASSSGTVGIGNTEAFF. CDR3 sequence (DNA): TGCGCCAGCAGCTCAGGGACAGTGGGGATCGGGAACACTGAAGCTTTCTTT.

The chain is built from TRBV19 and TRBJ2-2, with TRBD1 matching 8 bases. V was pared by 7 bases and J by 1 base, with 2 bases of the junction left unmatched. The CDR3 loop spans 14 amino acids. Per the germline V gene, CDR1 is LNHDA and CDR2 is SQIVND (reference sequence). The CDR3 protein is CASNGQGNTGELFF. In DNA, the CDR3 is TGTGCCAGTAATGGACAGGGGAACACCGGGGAGCTGTTTTTT.

V gene TRBV6-1 combines with J gene TRBJ1-1, with D perhaps matching TRBD1 (6 bases). The V end was cut by 3 bases, the J end by 4 bases, with 18 bases between. Germline CDR1 reads MNHNS; CDR2 reads SASEGT. The CDR3 runs to 16 residues. The CDR3 protein is CASSEVGAATATEAFF. CDR3 sequence (DNA): TGTGCCAGCAGTGAGGTGGGGGCCGCCACGGCCACTGAAGCTTTCTTT.

The chain recombines TRBV14 with TRBJ2-7, with 10 bases lining up with TRBD1. Germline V gives CDR1 SGHDN, CDR2 FVKESK. The CDR3 contains 15 residues. J gave up 5 bases and V 2 bases, and 6 bases lay outside the gene matches. Here the CDR3 reads CASSQPRDRGHEQYF. The CDR3 region has the DNA TGTGCCAGCAGCCAACCCCGGGACAGGGGCCACGAGCAGTACTTC.

The chain recombines TRBV4-2 with TRBJ1-5; the D gene is possibly TRBD1 (5 bases). Germline CDR1 and CDR2: LGHNA and YNFKEQ. V dropped 0 bases and J dropped 2 bases, with 14 bases sitting between them. The CDR3 totals 17 residues. The DNA of the CDR3 is TGTGCCAGCAGCCAAGAGGGTGGAGGGGTGGGCAATCAGCCCCAGCATTTT. Amino acids: CASSQEGGGVGNQPQHF.

The chain recombines TRBV5-1 with TRBJ2-7; 9 bases map to TRBD2. Germline V gives CDR1 SGHRS, CDR2 YFSETQ. The CDR3 length is 16 residues. Trimming at V came to 0 bases and at J to 0 bases, leaving 4 bases not matched to a gene. This CDR3 is CASSLAAGGPSYEQYF. CDR3 bases: TGCGCCAGCAGCTTGGCAGCGGGGGGCCCCTCCTACGAGCAGTACTTC.

The rearrangement links TRBV16 to TRBJ1-3; no reliable D call. The germline gives CDR1 KGHSY, CDR2 FQNENV. CDR3 length: 17 amino acids. Between the trimmed V and J ends, which lost 4 bases and 0 bases, there was a span of 16 bases. Here the CDR3 DNA reads TGTGCCAGCAGCCGACTTACTACCGGAATCTCTGGAAACACCATATATTTT. It specifies CASSRLTTGISGNTIYF.

The gene calls are TRBV19 and TRBJ2-5; 7 bases map to TRBD1. The CDR3 has 12 residues. The V gene end was trimmed by 10 bases and the J gene end by 5 bases; junction bases not matched to a gene: 7. Germline lookup yields CDR1 LNHDA and CDR2 SQIVND (reference sequence). CDR3 nucleotide sequence: TGTGCCACCTCCGTACAGGGGGAGACCCAGTACTTC. It is translated as CATSVQGETQYF.

This clone was counted a few times. This chain uses TRBV1 with TRBJ1-1. TRBV1 is given as a pseudogene. The CDR3 sequence is 17 residues long. The CDR3 loop is CTSSQRDYGLENTEAFF. CDR3 in DNA: TGCACCAGCAGCCAACGGGACTATGGACTCGAGAACACTGAAGCTTTCTTT.

The CDR3 loop is CASSLGLAGAMRTDTQYF. The CDR3 bases are TGTGCCAGCAGCTTGGGACTAGCGGGGGCCATGCGCACAGATACGCAGTATTTT. The rearrangement uses TRBV5-5 and TRBJ2-3; TRBD2 matches at 12 bases. Per the germline V gene, CDR1 is SGHKS and CDR2 is YYEKEE (reference sequence). V dropped 0 bases and J dropped 1; count of bases not matched to a gene: 6. The CDR3 extends over 18 amino acids.

The rearrangement joins TRBV9 to TRBJ1-1; 8 nucleotides align to TRBD1. The CDR3 is 14 amino acids. Germline V lookup: CDR1 SGDLS, CDR2 YYNGEE. V trimming: 3 bases; J trimming: 5 bases; junction bases outside the gene matches: 6. In DNA form, the CDR3 reads TGTGCCAGCAGCGATGGGACAGGCGGGACTGAAGCTTTCTTT. Translating it yields CASSDGTGGTEAFF.

The chain carries TRBV19 and TRBJ2-3, with D perhaps matching TRBD1 (6 bases). The CDR3 totals 14 residues. Germline loops: CDR1 LNHDA, CDR2 SQIVND (reference sequence). V was cut by 4 bases and J by 2 bases, with 10 bases left in between. CDR3: CASSKGHLTDTQYF. In DNA, the CDR3 is TGTGCCAGTAGTAAGGGACACCTCACAGATACGCAGTATTTT. The full variable domain, rest sourced from reference TRBV19 and TRBJ2-3, is DGGITQSPKYLFRKEGQNVTLSCEQNLNHDAMYWYRQDPGQGLRLIYYSQIVNDFQKGDIAEGYSVSREKKESFPLTVTSAQKNPTAFYLCASSKGHLTDTQYFGPGTRLTVL.

The J gene is TRBJ2-3, the V gene TRBV7-9; weak D call: TRBD1 (5 bases). From germline, CDR1 is SEHNR and CDR2 FQNEAQ (reference sequence). The CDR3 has 14 residues. Trimming cost V 2 bases and J 4 bases, with 10 bases left between them. The DNA for the CDR3 is TGTGCCAGCAGCTTAATTACAGGTGCAGATACGCAGTATTTT. It specifies CASSLITGADTQYF.

This chain connects TRBV7-2 to TRBJ2-2; no clear D. The CDR3 has 14 amino acids. Germline V lookup: CDR1 SGHTA, CDR2 FQGNSA. V lost 2 bases and J 3 bases, leaving 7 bases between the germline ends. The CDR3 region has the DNA TGTGCCAGCAGCTTACCGAGGTACACCGGGGAGCTGTTTTTT. This encodes CASSLPRYTGELFF.

The chain carries TRBV7-2 and TRBJ1-5, with D hard to call. Looked up from germline, CDR1 is SGHTA and CDR2 is FQGNSA. The V and J ends lost 5 bases and 11 bases respectively, with 16 bases between them. The CDR3 is made up of 13 amino acids. The CDR3 loop reads CASSAYPGGSQHF. DNA for the CDR3: TGTGCCAGCAGCGCTTACCCGGGAGGATCCCAGCATTTT.